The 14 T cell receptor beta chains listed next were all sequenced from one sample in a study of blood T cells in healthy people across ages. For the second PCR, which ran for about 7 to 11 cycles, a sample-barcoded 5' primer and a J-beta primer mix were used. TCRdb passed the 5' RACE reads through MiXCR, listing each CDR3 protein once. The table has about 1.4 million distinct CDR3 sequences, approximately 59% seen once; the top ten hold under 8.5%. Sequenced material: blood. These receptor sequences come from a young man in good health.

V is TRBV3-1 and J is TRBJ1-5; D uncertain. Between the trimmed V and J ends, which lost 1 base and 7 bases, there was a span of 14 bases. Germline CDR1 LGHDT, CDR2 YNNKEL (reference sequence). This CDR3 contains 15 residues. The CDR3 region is CASSQAGSVGQPQHF. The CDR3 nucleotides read TGTGCCAGCAGCCAAGCGGGCAGCGTAGGGCAGCCCCAGCATTTT.

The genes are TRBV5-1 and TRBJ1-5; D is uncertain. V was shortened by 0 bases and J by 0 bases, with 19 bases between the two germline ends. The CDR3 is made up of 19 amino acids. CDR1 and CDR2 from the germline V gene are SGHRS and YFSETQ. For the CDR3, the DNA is TGCGCCAGCAGCTTGGGACCGATCTATTCCCCAGATAGCAATCAGCCCCAGCATTTT. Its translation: CASSLGPIYSPDSNQPQHF.

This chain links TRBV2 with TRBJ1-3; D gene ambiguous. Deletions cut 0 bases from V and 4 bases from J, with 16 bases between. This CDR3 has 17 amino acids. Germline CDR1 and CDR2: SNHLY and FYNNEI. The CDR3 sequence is CASSEALQRAGGNTIYF. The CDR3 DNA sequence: TGTGCCAGCAGTGAAGCGCTTCAGCGGGCGGGCGGAAACACCATATATTTT.

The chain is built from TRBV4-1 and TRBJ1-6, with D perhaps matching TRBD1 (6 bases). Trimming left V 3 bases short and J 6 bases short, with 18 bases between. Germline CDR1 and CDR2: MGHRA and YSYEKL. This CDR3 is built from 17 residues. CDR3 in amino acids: CASSHPLRGARNSPLHF. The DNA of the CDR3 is TGCGCCAGCAGCCACCCATTGCGGGGGGCTCGTAATTCACCCCTCCACTTT.

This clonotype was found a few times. Here the CDR3 reads CSARDGLEETQYF. CDR3 coding DNA: TGCAGTGCTAGAGATGGGCTAGAAGAGACCCAGTACTTC. V is TRBV20-1 and J is TRBJ2-5; D gene unclear. The germline gives CDR1 DFQATT, CDR2 SNEGSKA (reference sequence). Trimming removed 0 bases from V and 3 bases from J, with 8 bases in between. The CDR3 spans 13 residues.

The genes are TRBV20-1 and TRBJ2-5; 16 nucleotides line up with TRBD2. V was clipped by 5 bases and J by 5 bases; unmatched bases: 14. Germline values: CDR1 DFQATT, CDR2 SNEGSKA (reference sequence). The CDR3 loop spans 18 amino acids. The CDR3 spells CSAPGTSGRGVFQETQYF. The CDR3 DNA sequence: TGCAGTGCTCCGGGGACTAGCGGGAGGGGGGTTTTCCAGGAGACCCAGTACTTC.

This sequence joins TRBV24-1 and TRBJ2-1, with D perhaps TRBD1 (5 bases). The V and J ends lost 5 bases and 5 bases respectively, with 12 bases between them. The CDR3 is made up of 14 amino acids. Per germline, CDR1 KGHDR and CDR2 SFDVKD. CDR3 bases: TGTGCCACCAGTGGCGTGGACACTGACAATGAGCAGTTCTTC. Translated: CATSGVDTDNEQFF.

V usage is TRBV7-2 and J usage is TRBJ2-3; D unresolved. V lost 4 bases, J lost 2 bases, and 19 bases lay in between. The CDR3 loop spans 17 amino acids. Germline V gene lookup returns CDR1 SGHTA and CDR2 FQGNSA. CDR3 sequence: CASSSHRLRPNTDTQYF. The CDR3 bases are TGTGCCAGCAGCTCCCACCGGTTGCGGCCCAACACAGATACGCAGTATTTT.

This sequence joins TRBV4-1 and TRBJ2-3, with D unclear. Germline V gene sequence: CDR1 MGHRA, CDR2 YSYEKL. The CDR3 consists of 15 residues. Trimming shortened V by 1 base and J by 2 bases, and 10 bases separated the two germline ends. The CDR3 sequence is CASSQVVDNTDTQYF. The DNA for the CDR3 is TGCGCCAGCAGCCAAGTGGTGGATAACACAGATACGCAGTATTTT.

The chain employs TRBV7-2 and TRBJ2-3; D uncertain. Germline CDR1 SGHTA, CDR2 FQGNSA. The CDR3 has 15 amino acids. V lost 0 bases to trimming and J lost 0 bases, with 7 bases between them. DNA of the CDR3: TGTGCCAGCAGCTTAGCGAGGCATAGCACAGATACGCAGTATTTT. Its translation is CASSLARHSTDTQYF. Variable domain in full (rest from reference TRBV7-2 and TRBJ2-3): GAGVSQSPSNKVTEKGKDVELRCDPISGHTALYWYRQSLGQGLEFLIYFQGNSAPDKSGLPSDRFSAERTGGSVSTLTIQRTQQEDSAVYLCASSLARHSTDTQYFGPGTRLTVL.

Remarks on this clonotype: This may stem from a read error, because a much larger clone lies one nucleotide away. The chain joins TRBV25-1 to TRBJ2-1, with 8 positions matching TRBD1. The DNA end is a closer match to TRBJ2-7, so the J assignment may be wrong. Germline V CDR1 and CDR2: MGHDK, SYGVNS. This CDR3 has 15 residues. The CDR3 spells CASLPLDRAHNEQYF. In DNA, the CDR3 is TGTGCCAGCTTGCCACTGGACAGGGCCCACAATGAGCAGTACTTC.

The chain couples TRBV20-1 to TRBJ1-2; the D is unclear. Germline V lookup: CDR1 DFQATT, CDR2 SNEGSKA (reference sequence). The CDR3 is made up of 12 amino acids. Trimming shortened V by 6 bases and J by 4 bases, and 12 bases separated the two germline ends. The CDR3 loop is CSAQVGVYGYTF. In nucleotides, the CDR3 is TGCAGTGCCCAGGTGGGAGTCTATGGCTACACCTTC.

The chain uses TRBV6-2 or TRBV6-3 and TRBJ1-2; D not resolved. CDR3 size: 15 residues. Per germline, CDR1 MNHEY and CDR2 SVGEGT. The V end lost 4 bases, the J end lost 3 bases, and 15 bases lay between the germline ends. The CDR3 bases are TGTGCCAGCAGTTCCCGGACCTACGAATACTATGGCTACACCTTC. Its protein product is CASSSRTYEYYGYTF.

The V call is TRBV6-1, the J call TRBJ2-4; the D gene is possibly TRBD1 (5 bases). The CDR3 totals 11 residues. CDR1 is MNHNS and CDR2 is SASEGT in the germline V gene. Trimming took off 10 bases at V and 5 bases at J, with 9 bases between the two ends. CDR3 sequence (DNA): TGTGCCACCAGGACACAAAACATTCAGTACTTC. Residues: CATRTQNIQYF.